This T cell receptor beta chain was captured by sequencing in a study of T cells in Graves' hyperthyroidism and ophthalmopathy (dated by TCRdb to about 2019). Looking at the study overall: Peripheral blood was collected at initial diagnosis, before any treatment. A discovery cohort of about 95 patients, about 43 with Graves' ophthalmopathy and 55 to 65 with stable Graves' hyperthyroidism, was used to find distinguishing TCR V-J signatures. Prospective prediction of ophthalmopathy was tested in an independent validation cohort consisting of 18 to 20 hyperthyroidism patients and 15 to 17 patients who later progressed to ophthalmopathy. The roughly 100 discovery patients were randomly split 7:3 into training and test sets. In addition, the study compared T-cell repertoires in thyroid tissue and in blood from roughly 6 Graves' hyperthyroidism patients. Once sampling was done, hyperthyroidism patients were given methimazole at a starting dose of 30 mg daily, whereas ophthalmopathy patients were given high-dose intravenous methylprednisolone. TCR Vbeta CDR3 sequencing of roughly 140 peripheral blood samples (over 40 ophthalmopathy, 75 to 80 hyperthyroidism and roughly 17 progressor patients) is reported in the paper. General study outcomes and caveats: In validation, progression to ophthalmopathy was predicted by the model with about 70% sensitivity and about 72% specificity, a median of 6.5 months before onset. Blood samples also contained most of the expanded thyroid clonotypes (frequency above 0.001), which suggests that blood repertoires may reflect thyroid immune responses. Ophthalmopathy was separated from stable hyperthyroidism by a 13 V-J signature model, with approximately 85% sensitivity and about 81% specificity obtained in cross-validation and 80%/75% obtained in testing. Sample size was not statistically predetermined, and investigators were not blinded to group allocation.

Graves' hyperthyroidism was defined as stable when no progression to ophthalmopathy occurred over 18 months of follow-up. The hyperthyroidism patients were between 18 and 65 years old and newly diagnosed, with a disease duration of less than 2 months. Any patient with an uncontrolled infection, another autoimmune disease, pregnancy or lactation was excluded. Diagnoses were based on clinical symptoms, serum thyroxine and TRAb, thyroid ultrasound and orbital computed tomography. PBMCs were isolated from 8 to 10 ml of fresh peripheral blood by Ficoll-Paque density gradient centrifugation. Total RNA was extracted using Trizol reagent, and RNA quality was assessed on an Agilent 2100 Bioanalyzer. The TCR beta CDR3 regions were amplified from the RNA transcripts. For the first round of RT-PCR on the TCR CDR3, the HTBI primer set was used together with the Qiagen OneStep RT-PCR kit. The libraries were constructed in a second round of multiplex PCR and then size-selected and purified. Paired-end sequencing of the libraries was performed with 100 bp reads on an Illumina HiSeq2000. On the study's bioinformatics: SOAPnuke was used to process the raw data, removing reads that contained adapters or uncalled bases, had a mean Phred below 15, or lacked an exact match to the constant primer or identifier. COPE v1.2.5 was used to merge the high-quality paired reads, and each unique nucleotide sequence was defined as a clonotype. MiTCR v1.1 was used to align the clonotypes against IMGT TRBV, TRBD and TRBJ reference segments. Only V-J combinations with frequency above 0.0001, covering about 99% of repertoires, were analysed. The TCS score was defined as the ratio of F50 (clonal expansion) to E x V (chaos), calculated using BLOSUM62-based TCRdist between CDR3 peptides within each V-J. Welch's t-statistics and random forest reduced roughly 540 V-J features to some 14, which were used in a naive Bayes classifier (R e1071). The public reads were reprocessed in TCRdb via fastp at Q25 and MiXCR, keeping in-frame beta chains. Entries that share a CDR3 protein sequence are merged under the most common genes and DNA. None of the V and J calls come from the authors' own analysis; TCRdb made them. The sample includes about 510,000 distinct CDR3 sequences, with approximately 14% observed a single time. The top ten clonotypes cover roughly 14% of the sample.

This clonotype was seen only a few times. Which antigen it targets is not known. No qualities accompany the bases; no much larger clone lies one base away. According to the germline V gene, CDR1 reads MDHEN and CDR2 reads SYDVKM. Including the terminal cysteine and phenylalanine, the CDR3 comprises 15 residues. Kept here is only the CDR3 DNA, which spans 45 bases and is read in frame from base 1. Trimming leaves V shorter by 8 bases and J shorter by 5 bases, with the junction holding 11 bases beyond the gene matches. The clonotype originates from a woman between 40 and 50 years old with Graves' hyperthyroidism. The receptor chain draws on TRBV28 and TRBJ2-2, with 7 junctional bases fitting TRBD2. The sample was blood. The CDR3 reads CASSRRLAVTGELFF. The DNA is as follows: TGTGCCAGCTCTAGGCGGCTAGCGGTTACCGGGGAGCTGTTTTTT.